The rows below give T cell receptor beta chains drawn from one sample of a study of cytomegalovirus exposure and HLA in healthy donors. Libraries were prepared by immunoSEQ multiplex PCR; TCRdb keeps only in-frame clonotypes and omits some of them. Here the sample spans 150,000 to 200,000 clones, 60% to 80% being singletons. The sample comprised PBMCs. The receptors originated from a woman in her 40s in good health and CMV-seropositive. Both conserved end residues are part of each CDR3. D genes are given only for firm matches. Size tells how often a clone was seen (once, few, many) or the class of an expanded clone, and some rows leave it out.

>.|TRBJ2-5|.|15|TRBV21-1
TGTGCCAGCAGCAAGTGGGACAGGGGATCGGAGACCCAGTACTTC
CASSKWDRGSETQYF
>.|TRBJ2-2|.|15|TRBV19
TGTGCCAGTAGTATCTCCAGCCCGGGTACCGGGGAGCTGTTTTTT
CASSISSPGTGELFF
>TRBD2|TRBJ2-2|once|15|TRBV29-1
TGCAGCGTTGGGGGGGGGTGGGGGAACACCGGGGAGCTGTTTTTT
CSVGGGWGNTGELFF
>.|TRBJ1-2|few|11|TRBV4-2
TGTGCCAGCAGTCGGGGGGATGGCTACACCTTC
CASSRGDGYTF
>TRBD2|TRBJ2-1|few|15|TRBV9
TGTGCCAGCAGCGCAGATAGCGGGAGGTACAATGAGCAGTTCTTC
CASSADSGRYNEQFF
>.|TRBJ2-2|.|15|TRBV25-1
TGTGCCAGCAGTGAAACAGGGATGCGGACCGGGGAGCTGTTTTTT
CASSETGMRTGELFF
>TRBD1|TRBJ1-1|.|16|TRBV19
TGTGCCAGTAGTATCGTGGGACAGATAATGAACACTGAAGCTTTCTTT
CASSIVGQIMNTEAFF
>TRBD2|TRBJ2-7|.|17|TRBV7-2
TGTGCCAGCAGCTTAGTGGGACTAGCGGCTACTTCCTACGAGCAGTACTTC
CASSLVGLAATSYEQYF
>TRBD1|TRBJ1-2|.|16|TRBV27
TGTGCCAGCAGTTTAAAATACGGACAGGGGGCAAATGGCTACACCTTC
CASSLKYGQGANGYTF
>.|TRBJ1-5|few|14|TRBV4-1
TGCGCCAGCAGCCGGGACCAGGGGAATCAGCCCCAGCATTTT
CASSRDQGNQPQHF
>.|TRBJ1-3|.|16|TRBV19
TGTGCCAGTAGTAGCCCCGCACGAGGGAATGGAAACACCATATATTTT
CASSSPARGNGNTIYF
>TRBD1|TRBJ2-5|few|15|TRBV7-9
TGTGCCAGCAGCTTAGAGGGGACAGTCCAAGAGACCCAGTACTTC
CASSLEGTVQETQYF
>TRBD1|TRBJ2-3|.|17|TRBV29-1
TGCAGCGCCGCTAGGGCAGGGGGAACGACCGGCACAGATACGCAGTATTTT
CSAARAGGTTGTDTQYF
>.|TRBJ1-1|.|13|TRBV28
TGTGCCAGCGGGCTCTCCCGGGAAACTGAAGCTTTCTTT
CASGLSRETEAFF